This T cell receptor (beta chain) stems from a study of beta chain features in type 1 diabetes. General study results and limits: PCR could preferentially amplify shorter templates, alike in patients and controls. Insertion counts at VDJ junctions were lower in type 1 diabetes patients, who also showed more deletions there.

The sequenced template was cDNA made from the entire isolated RNA. TCRdb's table, derived via immunoSEQ multiplex PCR, lists solely in-frame clones and lacks some. This sample carries 330,000 or so clones, approximately 15% of them seen once, and the ten largest clones take about 6.6%. One heparinised draw of blood, averaging about 116 mL, came from each donor. CD45RO/CCR7/CD25/CD127/CD95/CD27 separated CD4+ naive, central memory, regulatory and stem cell-like memory cells by sorting. Points on this clone: Antigen specificity is unknown.

Germline values: CDR1 SGHTA, CDR2 FQGNSA. The CDR3 loop spans 13 amino acids. V was clipped by 3 bases and J by 0 bases, with 6 bases between them. The rearrangement links TRBV7-2 to TRBJ2-7; no clear D gene. The sequence was collected from a man aged 25 to 40 in good health. Specimen: central memory CD4+ T cells from blood. The CDR3 spells CASSFQVSYEQYV. In nucleotides, the CDR3 is TGTGCCAGCAGCTTCCAGGTCTCCTACGAGCAGTACGTC.